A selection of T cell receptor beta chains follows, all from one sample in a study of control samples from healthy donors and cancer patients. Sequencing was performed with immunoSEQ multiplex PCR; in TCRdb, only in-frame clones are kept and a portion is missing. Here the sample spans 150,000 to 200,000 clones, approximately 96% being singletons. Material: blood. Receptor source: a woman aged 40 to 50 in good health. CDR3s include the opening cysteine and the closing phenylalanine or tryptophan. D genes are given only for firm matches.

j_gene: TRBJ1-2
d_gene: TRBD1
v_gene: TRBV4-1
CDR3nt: TGCGCCAGCAGCGCTCGACAGGGAGACTATGGCTACACCTTC
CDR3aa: CASSARQGDYGYTF

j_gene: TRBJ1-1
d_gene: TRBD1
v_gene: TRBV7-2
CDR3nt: TGTGCCAGCAGCTCCACAGGGGGGACAGGGCGGACTGAAGCTTTCTTT
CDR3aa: CASSSTGGTGRTEAFF

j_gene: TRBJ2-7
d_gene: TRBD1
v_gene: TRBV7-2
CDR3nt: TGTGCCAGCAGCCCATCTCCGGGACAGGGCTACGAGCAGTACTTC
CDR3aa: CASSPSPGQGYEQYF

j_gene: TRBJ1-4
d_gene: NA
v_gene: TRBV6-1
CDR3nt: TGTGCCAGCAGTGAACTCATAACGGGTGAAAAACTGTTTTTT
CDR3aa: CASSELITGEKLFF

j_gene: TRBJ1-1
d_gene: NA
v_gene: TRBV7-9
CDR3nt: TGTGCCAGCAGCTTATTGGCGAACACTGAAGCTTTCTTT
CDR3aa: CASSLLANTEAFF

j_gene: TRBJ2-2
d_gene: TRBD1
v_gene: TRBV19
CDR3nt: TGTGCCAGTAATCCCGTGACAGGGCCCGGGGAGCTGTTTTTT
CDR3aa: CASNPVTGPGELFF

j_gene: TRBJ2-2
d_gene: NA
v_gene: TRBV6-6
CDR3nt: TGTGCCAGCAGTCTAACAGGAGACTTAAACACCGGGGAGCTGTTTTTT
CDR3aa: CASSLTGDLNTGELFF

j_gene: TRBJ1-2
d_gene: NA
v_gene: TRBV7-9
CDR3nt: TGTGCCAGCAGTCTCGTCAACTATGGCTACACCTTC
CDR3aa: CASSLVNYGYTF

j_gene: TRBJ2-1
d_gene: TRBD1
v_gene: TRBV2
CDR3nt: TGTGCCAGCGCAGGGGACAGATCCTACAATGAGCAGTTCTTC
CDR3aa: CASAGDRSYNEQFF

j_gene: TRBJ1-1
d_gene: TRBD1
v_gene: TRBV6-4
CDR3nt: TGTGCCAGCAGTGAGACAGGGGGCTTGACTGAAGCTTTCTTT
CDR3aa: CASSETGGLTEAFF

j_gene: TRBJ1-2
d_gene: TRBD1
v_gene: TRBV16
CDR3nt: TGTGCCAGCAGCCCTTTGGACAGGGGCTCGGGTGGCTACACCTTC
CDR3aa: CASSPLDRGSGGYTF

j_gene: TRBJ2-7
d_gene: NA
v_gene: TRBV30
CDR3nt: TGTGCCTGGAGTCAAACCTACGAGCAGTACTTC
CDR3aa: CAWSQTYEQYF

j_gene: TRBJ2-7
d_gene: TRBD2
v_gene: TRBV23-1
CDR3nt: TGCGCCAGCAGTCAAAGGGGGGTAGCGGGAGTGGAGTACGAGCAGTACTTC
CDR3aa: CASSQRGVAGVEYEQYF

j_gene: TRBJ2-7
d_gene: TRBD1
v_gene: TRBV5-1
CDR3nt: TGCGCCAGCAGCCCCGGACAGGGGCGAGGCGAGCAGTACTTC
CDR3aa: CASSPGQGRGEQYF

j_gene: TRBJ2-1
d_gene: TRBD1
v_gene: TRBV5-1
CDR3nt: TGCGCCAGCAGCTTGGGGGACAGGGAATACAATGAGCAGTTCTTC
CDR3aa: CASSLGDREYNEQFF

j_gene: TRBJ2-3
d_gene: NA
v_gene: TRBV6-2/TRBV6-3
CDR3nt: TGTGCCAGCAGCCTCGTTACGGGTTCAGGGACAGATACGCAGTATTTT
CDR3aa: CASSLVTGSGTDTQYF

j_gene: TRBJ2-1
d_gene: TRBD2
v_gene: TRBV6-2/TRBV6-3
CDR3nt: TGTGCCAGCAGTTATAATGGACCTGGGAGCGGGGGAGACAATGAGCAGTTCTTC
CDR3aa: CASSYNGPGSGGDNEQFF

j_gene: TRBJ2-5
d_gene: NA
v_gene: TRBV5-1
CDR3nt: TGCGCCAGCAGCTTCAGAGAGACCCAGTACTTC
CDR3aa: CASSFRETQYF

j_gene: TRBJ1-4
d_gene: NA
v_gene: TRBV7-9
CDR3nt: TGTGCCAGCAGCTCCCACAGAAGTAATGAAAAACTGTTTTTT
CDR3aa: CASSSHRSNEKLFF

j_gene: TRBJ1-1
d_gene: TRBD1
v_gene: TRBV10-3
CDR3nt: TGTGCCATCAGTGTTGACAGGGCCTCCACTGAAGCTTTCTTT
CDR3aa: CAISVDRASTEAFF

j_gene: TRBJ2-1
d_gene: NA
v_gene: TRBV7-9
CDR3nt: TGTGCCAGCAGCTTAACTACTAGAGACAATGAGCAGTTCTTC
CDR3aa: CASSLTTRDNEQFF

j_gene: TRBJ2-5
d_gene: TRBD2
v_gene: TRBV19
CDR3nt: TGTGCCAGTAGTATAGACCTGGGACTAGCGGGAGGGCCCGACCAAGAGACCCAGTACTTC
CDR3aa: CASSIDLGLAGGPDQETQYF

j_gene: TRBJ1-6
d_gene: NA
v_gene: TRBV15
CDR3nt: TGTGCCACCAGCAGAGGACAAGGGACCTATAATTCACCCCTCCACTTT
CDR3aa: CATSRGQGTYNSPLHF

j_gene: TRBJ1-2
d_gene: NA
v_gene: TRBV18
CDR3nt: TGTGCCAGCTCACCACGTGACAGCGCTAACTATGGCTACACCTTC
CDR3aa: CASSPRDSANYGYTF